The entry below gives a single TCR beta chain sequence along with its context. The entry originates in a study of human T cells and chemical hapten exposure. Study-wide background: Donors were sensitized with 2% DPC on the upper inner arm. Women made up most patients, who had alopecia areata, totalis or universalis.

For the library, individual cDNA molecules each received unique molecular identifiers. One entry per CDR3 protein results from TCRdb running MiXCR on the RACE reads. This sample yields 62,000 or so distinct CDR3 sequences, of which over 9.5% are seen a single time; around 4.8% belongs to the top ten. CDR3 length equals 13 residues. CDR1 and CDR2 from the germline V gene are LNHDA and SQIVND (reference sequence). Trimming removed 10 bases from V and 6 bases from J, with 15 bases in between. As to time point: pre-sensitization, week 0. Stated treatment: therapeutic diphenylcyclopropenone sensitization with weekly scalp DPC. The authors' total RNA extraction used unfractionated whole blood.

This receptor was identified in a woman aged 45-65 years with alopecia areata. Some clones in this sample may be carry-over from other donors' samples. V is TRBV19 and J is TRBJ2-2, with D unresolved. The sample was whole blood, taken in connection with sensitization to the hapten diphenylcyclopropenone (DPC). The CDR3 nucleotides are TGTGCCACCAATAGGTTCCCGGCCGGGGAGCTGTTTTTT. Amino acids: CATNRFPAGELFF.